The rows below give T cell receptor beta chains drawn from one sample of a study of T cell repertoires in cytomegalovirus infection. TCRdb re-called the reads with MiXCR, one entry per CDR3 protein. In the table there are about 920,000 distinct CDR3 sequences, around 31% of which are singletons. These TCRs' antigens remain unknown. The sample here was cultured CD8+ T cells from PBMCs, taken from culture after CMV antigen stimulation. These receptors all stem from a human donor in good health (CMV status not recorded). Some clones in this sample may be carry-over from other donors' samples. CDR3s include the opening cysteine and the closing phenylalanine or tryptophan. The D gene is left open where the match is weak. Not every row has a clone size; where given, it reads once, few, many or a size class.

j_gene | abundance | d_gene | v_gene | CDR3aa | CDR3nt
TRBJ2-3 | many | TRBD1 | TRBV7-9 | CASSFSGTGVADTQYF | TGTGCCAGCAGCTTTTCCGGGACAGGGGTGGCAGATACGCAGTATTTT
TRBJ1-1 | few | . | TRBV6-2/TRBV6-3 | CASSYFPSDMNTEAFF | TGTGCCAGCAGTTATTTTCCTTCTGACATGAACACTGAAGCTTTCTTT
TRBJ2-7 | . | . | TRBV2 | CASDTGIEQYF | TGTGCCAGTGACACAGGGATCGAGCAGTACTTC
TRBJ1-2 | many | TRBD1 | TRBV7-9 | CASSDRDSNIYTF | TGTGCCAGCAGCGACCGGGACAGTAATATCTACACCTTC
TRBJ2-2 | . | TRBD1 | TRBV20-1 | CSARDTMGQGRHNTGELFF | TGCAGTGCTAGAGATACAATGGGACAGGGGAGGCATAACACCGGGGAGCTGTTTTTT
TRBJ2-1 | few | TRBD2 | TRBV7-6 | CASSLGIAGGVGDEQFF | TGTGCCAGCAGCTTAGGAATAGCGGGGGGGGTTGGGGATGAGCAGTTCTTC
TRBJ2-1 | . | TRBD2 | TRBV14 | CASSPRLAAYNEQFF | TGTGCCAGCAGCCCCCGACTAGCGGCCTACAATGAGCAGTTCTTC
TRBJ2-1 | . | TRBD1 | TRBV27 | CASSWTGYNEQFF | TGTGCCAGCAGTTGGACAGGGTACAATGAGCAGTTCTTC
TRBJ2-1 | . | . | TRBV4-3 | CASSQDLLSSYNEQFF | TGCGCCAGCAGCCAAGATCTCCTGAGCTCCTACAATGAGCAGTTCTTC
TRBJ2-1 | . | TRBD2 | TRBV12-3/TRBV12-4 | CASSFWPSGIYNEQFF | TGTGCCAGCAGTTTTTGGCCTAGCGGGATTTACAATGAGCAGTTCTTC
TRBJ2-3 | . | . | TRBV6-2/TRBV6-3 | CASSYDDGGTDTQYF | TGTGCCAGCAGTTACGATGATGGGGGGACAGATACGCAGTATTTT
TRBJ2-2 | many | TRBD1 | TRBV6-6 | CASRDRGNTGELFF | TGTGCCAGCAGGGACAGGGGGAACACCGGGGAGCTGTTTTTT
TRBJ2-7 | few | . | TRBV27 | CASSLGTPAYEQYF | TGTGCCAGCAGTTTAGGGACACCGGCATACGAGCAGTACTTC
TRBJ1-5 | . | . | TRBV19 | CASSINTRTSSNQPQHF | TGTGCCAGTAGTATTAACACGCGTACGAGTAGCAATCAGCCCCAGCATTTT
TRBJ1-5 | few | TRBD1 | TRBV3-1 | CASSQDGRGDQPQHF | TGTGCCAGCAGCCAAGATGGCAGGGGGGATCAGCCCCAGCATTTT
TRBJ1-5 | . | . | TRBV27 | CASSLYGGSSWPQHF | TGTGCCAGCAGTTTGTACGGGGGTTCTAGTTGGCCCCAGCATTTT
TRBJ2-7 | few | . | TRBV6-2/TRBV6-3 | CASTVTGEQYF | TGTGCCAGCACGGTAACCGGCGAGCAGTACTTC
TRBJ2-5 | few | . | TRBV6-1 | CASRTRANYQETQYF | TGTGCCAGCAGGACCAGGGCAAACTATCAAGAGACCCAGTACTTC
TRBJ1-2 | . | . | TRBV18 | CASSPPLGDQDGYTF | TGTGCCAGCTCACCACCGCTTGGGGATCAGGATGGCTACACCTTC
TRBJ1-5 | . | . | TRBV6-2/TRBV6-3 | CASRENGAGGAQHF | TGTGCCAGCAGGGAAAACGGGGCAGGCGGGGCCCAGCATTTT
TRBJ2-3 | many | TRBD1 | TRBV7-6 | CASSRGQLLDTQYF | TGTGCCAGCAGCCGGGGACAGCTCTTAGATACGCAGTATTTT
TRBJ2-6 | once | . | TRBV6-6 | CASSYWDSPTGANVLTF | TGTGCCAGCAGTTACTGGGACTCCCCAACCGGGGCCAACGTCCTGACTTTC
TRBJ1-2 | many | . | TRBV7-6 | CASSLVRAENGYTF | TGTGCCAGCAGCTTAGTGCGGGCAGAGAATGGCTACACCTTC
TRBJ2-2 | . | TRBD2 | TRBV19 | CASSIPRGGLPTGELFF | TGTGCCAGTAGTATTCCCCGGGGGGGCCTCCCCACCGGGGAGCTGTTTTTT
TRBJ2-5 | many | TRBD2 | TRBV7-6 | CASSISGGAETQYF | TGTGCCAGCAGCATTAGCGGGGGGGCTGAGACCCAGTACTTC
TRBJ2-2 | . | . | TRBV15 | CATSRDGGGELFF | TGTGCCACCAGCAGAGATGGGGGCGGGGAGCTGTTTTTT
TRBJ2-1 | few | TRBD1 | TRBV7-4 | CASSPLDRAPYNEQFF | TGTGCCAGCAGCCCCTTGGACAGGGCGCCCTACAATGAGCAGTTCTTC
TRBJ2-1 | many | . | TRBV29-1 | CSVVNLNEQFF | TGCAGCGTTGTAAATCTCAATGAGCAGTTCTTC
TRBJ1-1 | many | . | TRBV7-2 | CASSLSVGRTEAFF | TGTGCCAGCAGCTTAAGTGTTGGGAGGACTGAAGCTTTCTTT